This T cell receptor (beta chain) was identified during a study of blood T cell repertoires in COVID-19. Study-wide context: Sites in the United States, Italy and Spain provided acute and convalescent COVID-19 samples.

Produced via immunoSEQ multiplex PCR; TCRdb's table is partial and in-frame only. The table has just over 300,000 clones, roughly 86% seen once; the top ten hold approximately 9%. The CDR3 length is 20 residues. Trimming removed 4 bases from V and 5 bases from J; junction bases left unmatched: 24. Germline V gene sequence: CDR1 MDHEN, CDR2 SYDVKM. Participants, 18 to 89 years old, spanned about 26 US areas. Participants' reported clinical history set cohort assignment. The source of this sequence is a woman aged 18-29 years who had recovered from COVID-19. J is TRBJ2-5 and V is TRBV28, with 8 bases matching TRBD2. The sequenced sample was PBMCs or T cells enriched from blood (not recorded which). CDR3 coding DNA: TGTGCCAGCAGTTCTCTCCGGAGCGGGAGAACGAATCGGATAAGGGAGACCCAGTACTTC. As protein: CASSSLRSGRTNRIRETQYF.